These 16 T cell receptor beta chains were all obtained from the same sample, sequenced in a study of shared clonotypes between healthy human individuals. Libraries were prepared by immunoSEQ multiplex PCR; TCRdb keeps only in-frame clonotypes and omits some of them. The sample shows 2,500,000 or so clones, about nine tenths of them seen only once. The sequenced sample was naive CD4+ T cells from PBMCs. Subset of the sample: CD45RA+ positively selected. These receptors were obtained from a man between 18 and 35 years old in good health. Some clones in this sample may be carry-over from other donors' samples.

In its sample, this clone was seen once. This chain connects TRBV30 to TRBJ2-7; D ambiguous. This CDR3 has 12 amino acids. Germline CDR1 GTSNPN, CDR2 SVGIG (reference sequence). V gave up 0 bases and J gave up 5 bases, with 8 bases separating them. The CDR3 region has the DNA TGTGCCTGGAGTGTAGTAAGGCACGAGCAGTACTTC. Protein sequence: CAWSVVRHEQYF.

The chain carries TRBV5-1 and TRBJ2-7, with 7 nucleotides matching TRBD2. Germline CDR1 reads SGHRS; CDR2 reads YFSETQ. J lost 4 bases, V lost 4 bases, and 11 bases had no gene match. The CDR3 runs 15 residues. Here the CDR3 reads CASSTVGLAAYEQYF. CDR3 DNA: TGCGCCAGCAGCACGGTCGGGCTAGCGGCGTACGAGCAGTACTTC.

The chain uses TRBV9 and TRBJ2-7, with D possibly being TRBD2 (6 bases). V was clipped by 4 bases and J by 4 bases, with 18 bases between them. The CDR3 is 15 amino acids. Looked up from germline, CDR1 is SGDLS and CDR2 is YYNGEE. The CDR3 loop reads CASSPPTGVVYEQYF. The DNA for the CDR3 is TGTGCCAGCAGCCCCCCTACGGGAGTGGTATACGAGCAGTACTTC. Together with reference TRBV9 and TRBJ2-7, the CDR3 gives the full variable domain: DSGVTQTPKHLITATGQRVTLRCSPRSGDLSVYWYQQSLDQGLQFLIQYYNGEERAKGNILERFSAQQFPDLHSELNLSSLELGDSALYFCASSPPTGVVYEQYFGPGTRLTVT.

CDR3 sequence: CASSLSQPQSSPLHF. DNA of the CDR3: TGTGCCAGCAGTTTGAGCCAACCTCAGAGTTCACCCCTCCACTTT. The chain employs TRBV28 and TRBJ1-6; D remains ambiguous. Trimming shortened V by 3 bases and J by 9 bases, and 15 bases separated the two germline ends. CDR3 length equals 15 residues. CDR1 and CDR2 (germline): MDHEN, SYDVKM.

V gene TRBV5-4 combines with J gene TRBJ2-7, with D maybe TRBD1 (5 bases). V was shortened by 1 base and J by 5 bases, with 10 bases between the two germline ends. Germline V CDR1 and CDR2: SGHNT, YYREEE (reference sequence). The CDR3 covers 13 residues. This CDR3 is CASSLRGGNEQYF. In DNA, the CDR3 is TGTGCCAGCAGCTTGAGGGGCGGAAACGAGCAGTACTTC.

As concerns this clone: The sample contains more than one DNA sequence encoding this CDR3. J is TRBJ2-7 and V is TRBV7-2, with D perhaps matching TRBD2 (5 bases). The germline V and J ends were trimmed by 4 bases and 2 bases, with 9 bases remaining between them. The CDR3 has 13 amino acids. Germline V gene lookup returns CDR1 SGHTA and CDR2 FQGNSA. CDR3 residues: CASSSSGAYEQYF. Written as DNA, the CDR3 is TGTGCCAGCAGCTCCAGCGGAGCCTACGAGCAGTACTTC.

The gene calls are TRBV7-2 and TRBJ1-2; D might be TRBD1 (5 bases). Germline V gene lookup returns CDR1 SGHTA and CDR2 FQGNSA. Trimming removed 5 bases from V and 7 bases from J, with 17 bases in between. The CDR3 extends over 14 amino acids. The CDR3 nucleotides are TGTGCCAGCAGCCCGGGACTGACGCGGTCTGGCTACACCTTC. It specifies CASSPGLTRSGYTF.

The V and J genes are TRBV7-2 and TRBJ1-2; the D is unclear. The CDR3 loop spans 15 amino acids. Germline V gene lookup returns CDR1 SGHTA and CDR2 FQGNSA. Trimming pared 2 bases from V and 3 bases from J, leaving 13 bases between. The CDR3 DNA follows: TGTGCCAGCAGCTTAAATCCCGCCACCGACTATGGCTACACCTTC. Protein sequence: CASSLNPATDYGYTF.

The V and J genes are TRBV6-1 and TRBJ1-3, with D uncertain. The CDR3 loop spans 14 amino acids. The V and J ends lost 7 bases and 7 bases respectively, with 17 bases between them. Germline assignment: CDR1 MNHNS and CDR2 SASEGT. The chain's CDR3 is CASTAMRQDNTIYF. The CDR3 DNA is TGTGCCAGCACCGCGATGAGGCAGGACAACACCATATATTTT.

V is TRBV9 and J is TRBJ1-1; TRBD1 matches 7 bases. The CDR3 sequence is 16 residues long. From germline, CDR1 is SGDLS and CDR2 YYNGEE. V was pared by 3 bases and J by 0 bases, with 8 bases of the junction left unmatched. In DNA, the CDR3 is TGTGCCAGCAGCGGCTCAGGGGGATCGCTGAACACTGAAGCTTTCTTT. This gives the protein CASSGSGGSLNTEAFF.

CDR3 in DNA: TGTGCCAGCAGCTTGGGATTAACAGTGGTGGATAACGAGCAGTACTTC. It specifies CASSLGLTVVDNEQYF. V gene TRBV11-2 combines with J gene TRBJ2-7; unclear D gene. V lost 3 bases to trimming and J lost 5 bases, with 20 bases between them. This CDR3 has 16 amino acids. Germline CDR1 is SGHAT and CDR2 is FQNNGV.

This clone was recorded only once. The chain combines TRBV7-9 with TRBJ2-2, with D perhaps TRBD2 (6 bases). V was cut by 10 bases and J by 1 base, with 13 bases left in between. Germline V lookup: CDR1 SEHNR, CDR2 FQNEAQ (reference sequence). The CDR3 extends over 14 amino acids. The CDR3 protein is CATRRDKNTGELFF. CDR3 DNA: TGTGCCACCCGGCGGGATAAGAACACCGGGGAGCTGTTTTTT.

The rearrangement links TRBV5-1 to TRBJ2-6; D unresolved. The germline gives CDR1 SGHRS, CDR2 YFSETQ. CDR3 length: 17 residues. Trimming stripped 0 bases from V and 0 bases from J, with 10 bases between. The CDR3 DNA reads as TGCGCCAGCAGCTTGGCATACGGATTCTCTGGGGCCAACGTCCTGACTTTC. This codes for CASSLAYGFSGANVLTF.

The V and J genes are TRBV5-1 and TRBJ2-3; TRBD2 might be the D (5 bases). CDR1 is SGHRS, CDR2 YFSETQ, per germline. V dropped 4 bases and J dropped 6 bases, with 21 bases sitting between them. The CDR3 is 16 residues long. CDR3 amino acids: CASSPRLADASDTQYF. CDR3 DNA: TGCGCCAGCAGCCCACGCCTAGCTGACGCCTCGGATACGCAGTATTTT.

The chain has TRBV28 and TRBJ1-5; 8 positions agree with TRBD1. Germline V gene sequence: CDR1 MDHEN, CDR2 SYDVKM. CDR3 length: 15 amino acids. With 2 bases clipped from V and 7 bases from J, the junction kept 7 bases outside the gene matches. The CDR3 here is CASSLGGQDGQPQHF. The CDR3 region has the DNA TGTGCCAGCAGTTTAGGGGGACAGGACGGCCAGCCCCAGCATTTT.

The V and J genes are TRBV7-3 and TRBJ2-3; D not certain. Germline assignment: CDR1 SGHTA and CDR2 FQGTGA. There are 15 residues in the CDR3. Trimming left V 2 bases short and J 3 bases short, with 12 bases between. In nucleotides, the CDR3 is TGTGCCAGCAGCTTACAAGCCTACCGAACAGATACGCAGTATTTT. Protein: CASSLQAYRTDTQYF.